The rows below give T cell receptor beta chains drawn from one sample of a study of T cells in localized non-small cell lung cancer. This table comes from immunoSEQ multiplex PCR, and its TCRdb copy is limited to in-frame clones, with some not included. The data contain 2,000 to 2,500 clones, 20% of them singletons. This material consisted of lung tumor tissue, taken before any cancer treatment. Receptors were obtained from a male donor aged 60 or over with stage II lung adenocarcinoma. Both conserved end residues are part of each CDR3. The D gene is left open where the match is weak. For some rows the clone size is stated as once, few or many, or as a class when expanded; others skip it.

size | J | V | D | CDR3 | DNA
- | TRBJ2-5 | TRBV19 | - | CASSRVTPLGETQYF | TGTGCCAGTAGTAGGGTGACTCCCCTGGGAGAGACCCAGTACTTC
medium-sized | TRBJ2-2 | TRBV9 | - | CASSDDVGAGSAGELFF | TGTGCCAGCAGTGACGATGTGGGGGCGGGATCGGCCGGGGAGCTGTTTTTT
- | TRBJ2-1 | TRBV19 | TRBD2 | CASSITSGGFDEQFF | TGTGCCAGTAGTATCACTAGCGGGGGATTCGATGAGCAGTTCTTC
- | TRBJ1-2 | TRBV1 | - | CASSQDSDQNIYGYTF | TGCGCCAGCAGCCAAGACTCCGATCAGAACATCTATGGCTACACCTTC
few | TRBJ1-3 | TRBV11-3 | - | CASSWEASGNTIYF | TGTGCCAGCAGTTGGGAAGCGTCGGGAAACACCATATATTTT
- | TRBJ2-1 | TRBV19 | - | CASSMDGVLYNEQFF | TGTGCCAGTAGCATGGACGGGGTCCTCTACAATGAGCAGTTCTTC
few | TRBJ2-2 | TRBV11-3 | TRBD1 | CASSSGQGPGELFF | TGTGCCAGCAGCTCGGGACAGGGTCCCGGGGAGCTGTTTTTT
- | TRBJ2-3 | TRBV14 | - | CASSQRETQYF | TGTGCCAGCAGCCAAAGGGAAACGCAGTATTTT
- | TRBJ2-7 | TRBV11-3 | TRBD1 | CASSFGTVTYEQYF | TGTGCCAGCAGCTTCGGGACAGTAACCTACGAGCAGTACTTC
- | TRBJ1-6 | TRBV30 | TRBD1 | CAWSVRGSGTGLNSPLHF | TGTGCCTGGAGTGTACGGGGTTCAGGGACAGGGTTGAATTCACCCCTCCACTTT
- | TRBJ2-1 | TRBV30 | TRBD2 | CAWGLGYNEQFF | TGTGCCTGGGGACTAGGCTACAATGAGCAGTTCTTC
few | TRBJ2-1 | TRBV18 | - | CASSSKTGSGALSYNEQFF | TGTGCCAGCTCAAGCAAAACAGGGTCGGGGGCCCTCTCCTACAATGAGCAGTTCTTC
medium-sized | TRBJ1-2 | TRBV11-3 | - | CASSLRGPIYGYTF | TGTGCCAGCAGCTTGAGGGGACCCATCTATGGCTACACCTTC
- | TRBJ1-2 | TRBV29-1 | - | CSAHPGGSGYTF | TGCAGCGCCCACCCGGGGGGGAGTGGCTACACCTTC
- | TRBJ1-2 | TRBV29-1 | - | CSVEAWGWSSGYTF | TGCAGCGTTGAAGCATGGGGGTGGAGTAGCGGCTACACCTTC
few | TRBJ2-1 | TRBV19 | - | CASSIWDSYNEQFF | TGTGCCAGTAGTATATGGGACTCCTACAATGAGCAGTTCTTC
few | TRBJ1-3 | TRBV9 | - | CASSEGSRSGNTIYF | TGTGCCAGCAGTGAGGGGTCTCGCTCTGGAAACACCATATATTTT
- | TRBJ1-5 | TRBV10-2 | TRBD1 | CASSRDRGSLGNQPQHF | TGCGCCAGCAGCCGGGACAGGGGGTCCTTGGGCAATCAGCCCCAGCATTTT
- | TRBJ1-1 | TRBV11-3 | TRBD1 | CASSLGSGTGTAFF | TGTGCCAGCAGCTTAGGTTCTGGGACAGGGACGGCTTTCTTT
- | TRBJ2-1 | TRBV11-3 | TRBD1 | CASSPPKGAPKNEQFF | TGTGCCAGCAGCCCGCCAAAGGGGGCGCCTAAGAATGAGCAGTTCTTC
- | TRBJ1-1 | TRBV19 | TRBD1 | CASSIGTGLNTEAFF | TGTGCCAGTAGTATCGGGACAGGCCTGAACACTGAAGCTTTCTTT
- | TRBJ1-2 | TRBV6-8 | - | CASILDVGTPSGYTF | TGTGCCAGCATCCTGGACGTCGGGACTCCTTCCGGCTACACCTTC
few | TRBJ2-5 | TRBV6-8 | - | CASRAAETQETQYF | TGTGCCAGCAGGGCGGCAGAGACCCAAGAGACCCAGTACTTC
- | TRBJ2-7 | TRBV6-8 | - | CASSDPPRYEQYF | TGTGCCAGCAGTGATCCCCCAAGGTACGAGCAGTACTTC
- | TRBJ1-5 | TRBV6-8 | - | CASSYSRGNQPQHF | TGTGCCAGCAGTTACTCTCGGGGCAATCAGCCCCAGCATTTT
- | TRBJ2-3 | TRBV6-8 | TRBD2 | CASSYLAGDTDTQYF | TGTGCCAGCAGTTACCTAGCGGGGGACACAGATACGCAGTATTTT
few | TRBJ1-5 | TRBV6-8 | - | CASSSGAPSWPQHF | TGTGCCAGCAGTTCAGGGGCCCCCTCGTGGCCCCAGCATTTT
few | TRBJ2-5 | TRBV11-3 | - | CASSLWGRQETQYF | TGTGCCAGCAGCTTATGGGGGCGACAAGAGACCCAGTACTTC
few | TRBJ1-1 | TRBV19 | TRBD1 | CASSLRGRGDEAFF | TGTGCCAGTAGTCTCAGGGGGCGGGGCGATGAAGCTTTCTTT
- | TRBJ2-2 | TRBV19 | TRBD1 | CASNTGQGWTGELFF | TGTGCCAGTAATACGGGACAGGGGTGGACCGGGGAGCTGTTTTTT
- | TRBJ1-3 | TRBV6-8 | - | CASRGGGNTIYF | TGTGCCAGCCGGGGGGGTGGAAACACCATATATTTT
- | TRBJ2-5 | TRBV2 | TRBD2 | CASRLTSGTVQETQYF | TGTGCCAGCAGACTCACTAGCGGTACCGTTCAAGAGACCCAGTACTTC
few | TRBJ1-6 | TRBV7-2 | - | CASSMRRRSPLHF | TGTGCCAGCAGCATGAGGAGAAGATCACCCCTCCACTTT
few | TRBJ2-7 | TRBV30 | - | CAWNTGAGYEQYF | TGTGCCTGGAACACGGGTGCCGGGTACGAGCAGTACTTC
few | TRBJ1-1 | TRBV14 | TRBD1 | CASSQHKGATEAFF | TGTGCCAGCAGCCAGCACAAGGGGGCCACTGAAGCTTTCTTT
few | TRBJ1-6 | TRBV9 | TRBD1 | CASSVGPDRVDSPLHF | TGTGCCAGCAGCGTAGGCCCGGACAGGGTTGATTCACCCCTCCACTTT
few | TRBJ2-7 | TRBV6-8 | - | CASSYSIGGVGYEQYF | TGTGCCAGCAGTTACTCGATAGGAGGGGTCGGCTACGAGCAGTACTTC
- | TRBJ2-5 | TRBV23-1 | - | CASSQDAGTTQYF | TGCGCCAGCAGCCAAGATGCAGGGACAACCCAGTACTTC
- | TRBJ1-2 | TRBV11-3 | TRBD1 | CASSLAGTVVVGYGYTF | TGTGCCAGCAGCTTGGCGGGGACAGTAGTTGTGGGATATGGCTACACCTTC
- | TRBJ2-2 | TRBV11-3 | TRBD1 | CASSPRTGFGTGELFF | TGTGCCAGCAGCCCGAGGACAGGGTTTGGCACCGGGGAGCTGTTTTTT
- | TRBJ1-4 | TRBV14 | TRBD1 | CASSSLPGQGNEKLFF | TGTGCCAGCAGCTCCCTCCCGGGACAGGGGAATGAAAAACTGTTTTTT
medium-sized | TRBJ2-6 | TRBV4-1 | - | CASAQSGANVLTF | TGCGCCAGCGCTCAATCTGGGGCCAACGTCCTGACTTTC
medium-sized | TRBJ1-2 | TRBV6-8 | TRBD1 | CASSTKGQGGYTF | TGTGCCAGCAGTACTAAGGGACAGGGTGGCTACACCTTC
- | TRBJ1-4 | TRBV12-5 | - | CASSRGGLGEKLFF | TGTGCCAGCTCCCGAGGGGGGCTCGGGGAAAAACTGTTTTTT
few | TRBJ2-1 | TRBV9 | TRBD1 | CASSSGQGRHNEQFF | TGTGCCAGCAGCTCAGGACAGGGGCGCCACAATGAGCAGTTCTTC
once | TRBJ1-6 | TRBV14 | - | CASSQDRGGNSPLHF | TGTGCCAGCAGCCAAGATCGGGGGGGTAATTCACCCCTCCACTTT
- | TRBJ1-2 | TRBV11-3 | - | CASSAQEAFGGYTF | TGTGCCAGCAGCGCACAGGAGGCCTTCGGGGGCTACACCTTC
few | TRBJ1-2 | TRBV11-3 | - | CASSLTVRGYGYTF | TGTGCCAGCAGCTTGACAGTTCGGGGATATGGCTACACCTTC
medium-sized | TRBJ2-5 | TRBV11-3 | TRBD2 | CASSLAGGYQETQYF | TGTGCCAGCAGCTTGGCGGGGGGTTACCAAGAGACCCAGTACTTC
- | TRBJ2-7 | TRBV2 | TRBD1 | CASSRQGRGFYEQYF | TGTGCCAGCAGCCGACAGGGAAGGGGATTCTACGAGCAGTACTTC
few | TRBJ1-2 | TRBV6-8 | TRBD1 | CASSYSTLLGQAVNYGYTF | TGTGCCAGCAGTTACTCGACCCTGCTGGGACAGGCGGTTAACTATGGCTACACCTTC
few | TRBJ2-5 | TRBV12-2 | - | CATTHPGLAGSETQYF | TGTGCCACCACACATCCGGGACTAGCGGGTTCGGAGACCCAGTACTTC
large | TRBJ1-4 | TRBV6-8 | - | CASSYSPTNRVANEKLFF | TGTGCCAGCAGTTACTCGCCGACCAACAGGGTGGCTAATGAAAAACTGTTTTTT